The TCR beta chain described here comes from a study of vaccination effects on CD4 cells after COVID-19. Background on the study: ViraFEST used viral peptide pools to expand antigen-specific CD4+ T cells before sequencing. The second dose preceded post-vaccine samples by a median of 72 days. Study findings and constraints: Clones from infection and from vaccination both contracted markedly late after vaccination.

The CDR3 contains 15 residues. CDR1 and CDR2 (germline): SGHTA, FQGNSA. V lost 5 bases to trimming and J lost 3 bases; unmatched junction nucleotides: 6. When less than 12 days of culture had elapsed, CD4+ T cells were isolated. Vaccine administered to participants consisted of two doses of either BNT162b2 or mRNA-1273. Half-medium changes using IL-2 medium occurred on days 3 and 7. Comments on this clone: Its cognate antigen is unknown.

Clones were sequenced by immunoSEQ multiplex PCR, and TCRdb holds only the in-frame ones, with some missing. Among 30,000 to 35,000 clones, 74% were seen once, and the ten largest hold 15%. The J gene is TRBJ2-1, the V gene TRBV7-2; the match to TRBD2 covers 8 bases. The receptor's source is a human donor who received a COVID-19 vaccine. The sample here was CD4+ T cells from PBMCs cultured without peptide, taken after COVID-19 vaccination. The CDR3 is CASSPGGGNYNEQFF. CDR3 DNA sequence: TGTGCCAGCAGCCCCGGGGGGGGCAACTACAATGAGCAGTTCTTC.